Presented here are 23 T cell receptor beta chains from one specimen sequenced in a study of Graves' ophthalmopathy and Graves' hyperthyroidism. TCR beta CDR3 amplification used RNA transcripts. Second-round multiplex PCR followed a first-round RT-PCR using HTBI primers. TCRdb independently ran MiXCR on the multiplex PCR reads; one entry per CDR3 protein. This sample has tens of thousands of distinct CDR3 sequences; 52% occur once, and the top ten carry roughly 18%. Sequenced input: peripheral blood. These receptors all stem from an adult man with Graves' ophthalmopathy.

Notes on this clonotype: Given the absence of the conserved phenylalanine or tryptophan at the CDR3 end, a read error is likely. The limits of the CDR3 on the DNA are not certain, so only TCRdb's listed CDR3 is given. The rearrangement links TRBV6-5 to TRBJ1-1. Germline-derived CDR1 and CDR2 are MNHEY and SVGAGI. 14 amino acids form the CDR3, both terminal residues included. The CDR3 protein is CASSYRELHTEAFL.

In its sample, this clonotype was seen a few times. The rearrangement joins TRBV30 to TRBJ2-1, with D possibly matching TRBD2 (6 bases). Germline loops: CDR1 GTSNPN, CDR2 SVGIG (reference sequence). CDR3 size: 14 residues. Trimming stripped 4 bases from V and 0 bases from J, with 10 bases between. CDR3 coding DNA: TGTGCCTGGATGGCGGGACTCTCCTACAATGAGCAGTTCTTC. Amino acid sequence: CAWMAGLSYNEQFF.

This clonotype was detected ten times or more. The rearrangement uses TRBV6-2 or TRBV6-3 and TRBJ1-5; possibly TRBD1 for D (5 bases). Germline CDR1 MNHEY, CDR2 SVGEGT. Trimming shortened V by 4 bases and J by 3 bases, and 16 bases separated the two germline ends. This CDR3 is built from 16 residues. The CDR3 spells CASSSQTGTANQPQHF. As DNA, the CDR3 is TGTGCCAGCAGTTCTCAGACCGGGACCGCCAATCAGCCCCAGCATTTT.

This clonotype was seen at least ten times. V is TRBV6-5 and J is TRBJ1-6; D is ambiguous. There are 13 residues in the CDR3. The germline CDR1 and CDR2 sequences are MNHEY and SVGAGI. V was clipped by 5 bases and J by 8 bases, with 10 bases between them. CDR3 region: CASSLDEDSPLHF. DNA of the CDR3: TGTGCCAGCAGTCTGGACGAGGATTCACCCCTCCACTTT.

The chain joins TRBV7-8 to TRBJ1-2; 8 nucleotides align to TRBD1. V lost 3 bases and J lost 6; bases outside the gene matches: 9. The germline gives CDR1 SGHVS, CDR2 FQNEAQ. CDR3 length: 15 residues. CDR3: CASSLGGQADHGYTF. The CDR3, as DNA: TGTGCCAGCAGCTTGGGGGGACAGGCGGACCATGGCTACACCTTC.

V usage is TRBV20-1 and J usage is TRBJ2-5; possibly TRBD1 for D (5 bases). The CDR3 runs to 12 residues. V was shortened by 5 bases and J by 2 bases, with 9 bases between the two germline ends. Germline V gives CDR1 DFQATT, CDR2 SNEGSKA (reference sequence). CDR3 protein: CSAHQGQETQYF. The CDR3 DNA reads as TGCAGTGCTCATCAGGGTCAAGAGACCCAGTACTTC.

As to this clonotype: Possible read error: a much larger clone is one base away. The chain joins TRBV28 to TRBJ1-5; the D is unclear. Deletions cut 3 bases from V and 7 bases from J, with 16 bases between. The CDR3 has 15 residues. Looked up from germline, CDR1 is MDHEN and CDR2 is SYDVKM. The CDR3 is CASSFQWQSRQPQHF. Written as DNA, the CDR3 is TGTGCCAGCAGTTTTCAGTGGCAGAGTAGACAGCCCCAGCATTTT.

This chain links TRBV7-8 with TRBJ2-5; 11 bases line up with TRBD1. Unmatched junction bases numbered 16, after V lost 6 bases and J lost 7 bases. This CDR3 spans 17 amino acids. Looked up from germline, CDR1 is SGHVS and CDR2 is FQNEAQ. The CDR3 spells CASSLPPPDRGQGTQYF. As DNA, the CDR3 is TGTGCCAGCAGTTTGCCACCCCCGGACAGGGGGCAGGGGACCCAGTACTTC.

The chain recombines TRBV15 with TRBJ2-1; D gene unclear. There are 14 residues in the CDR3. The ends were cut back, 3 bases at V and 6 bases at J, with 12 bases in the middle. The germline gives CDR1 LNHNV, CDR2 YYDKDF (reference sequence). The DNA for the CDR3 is TGTGCCACCAGCAGCCTCCGGCCCGCCAATGAGCAGTTCTTC. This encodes CATSSLRPANEQFF.

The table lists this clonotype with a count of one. CDR3 sequence: CASSLERGGGGETQYF. The CDR3 DNA sequence: TGTGCCAGCAGCTTGGAGCGGGGGGGTGGCGGGGAGACCCAGTACTTC. This rearrangement joins TRBV7-9 to TRBJ2-5, with TRBD2 matching 10 bases. The CDR3 length is 16 residues. CDR1 and CDR2 (germline): SEHNR, FQNEAQ (reference sequence). The junction had 9 bases not matched to a gene; V was cut back by 3 bases and J by 5 bases.

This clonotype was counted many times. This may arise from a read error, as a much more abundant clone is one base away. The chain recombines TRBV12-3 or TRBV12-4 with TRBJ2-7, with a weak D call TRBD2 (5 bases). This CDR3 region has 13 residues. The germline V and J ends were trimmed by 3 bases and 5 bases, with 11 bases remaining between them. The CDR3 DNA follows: TGTGCCAGCAGTTTCAACAGAGGGAACGAGCAGTACTTC. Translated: CASSFNRGNEQYF.

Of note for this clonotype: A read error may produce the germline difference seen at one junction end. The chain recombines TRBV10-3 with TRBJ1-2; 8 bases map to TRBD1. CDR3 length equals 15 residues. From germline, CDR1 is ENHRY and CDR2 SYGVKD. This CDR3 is CASSDSRQGRDGYTF. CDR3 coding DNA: TGTGCCAGCAGTGACTCGAGACAGGGGAGGGATGGCTACACCTTC.

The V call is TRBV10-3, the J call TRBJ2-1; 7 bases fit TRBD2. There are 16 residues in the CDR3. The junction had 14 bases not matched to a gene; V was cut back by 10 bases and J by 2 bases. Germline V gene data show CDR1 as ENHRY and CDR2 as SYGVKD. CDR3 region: CANRQAGSRTYNEQFF. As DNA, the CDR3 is TGTGCCAACAGGCAAGCGGGATCACGTACCTACAATGAGCAGTTCTTC.

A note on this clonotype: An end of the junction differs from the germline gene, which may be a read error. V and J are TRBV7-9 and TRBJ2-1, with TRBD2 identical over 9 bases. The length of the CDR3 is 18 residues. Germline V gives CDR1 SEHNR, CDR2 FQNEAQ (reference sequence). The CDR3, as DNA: TGCGCCAGCAGCCAAGTGCTAGCGGGGACGGGAGGTTACAATGAGCAGTTCTTC. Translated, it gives CASSQVLAGTGGYNEQFF.

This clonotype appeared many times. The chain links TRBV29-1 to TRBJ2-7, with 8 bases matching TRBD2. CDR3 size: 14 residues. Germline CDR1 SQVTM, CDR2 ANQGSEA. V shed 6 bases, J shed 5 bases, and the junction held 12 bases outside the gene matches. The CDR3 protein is CSVVLTSELDEQYF. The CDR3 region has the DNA TGCAGCGTCGTACTGACTAGCGAGTTGGACGAGCAGTACTTC.

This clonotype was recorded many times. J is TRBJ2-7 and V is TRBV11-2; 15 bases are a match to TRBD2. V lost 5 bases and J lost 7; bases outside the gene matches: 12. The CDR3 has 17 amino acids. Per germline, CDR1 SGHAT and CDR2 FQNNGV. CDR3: CASSGQGLAGGPEEQYV. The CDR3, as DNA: TGTGCCAGCAGCGGCCAAGGACTAGCGGGGGGGCCTGAAGAGCAGTACGTC.

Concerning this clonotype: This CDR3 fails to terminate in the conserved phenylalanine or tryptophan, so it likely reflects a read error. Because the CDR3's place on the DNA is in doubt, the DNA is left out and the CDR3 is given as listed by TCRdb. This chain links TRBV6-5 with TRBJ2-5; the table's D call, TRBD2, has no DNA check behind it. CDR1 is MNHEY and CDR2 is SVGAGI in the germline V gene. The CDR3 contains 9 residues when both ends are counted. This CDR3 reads CASRPTGTS.

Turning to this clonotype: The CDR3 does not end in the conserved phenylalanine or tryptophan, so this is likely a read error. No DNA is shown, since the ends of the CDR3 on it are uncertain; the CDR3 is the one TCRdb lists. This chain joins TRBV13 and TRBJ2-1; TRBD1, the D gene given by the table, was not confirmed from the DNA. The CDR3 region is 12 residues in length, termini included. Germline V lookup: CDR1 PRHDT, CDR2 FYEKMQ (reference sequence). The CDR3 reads CASSWTHNKQIS.

CDR3 nucleotide sequence: TGCAGTGCTTCGGGGGGCGAGCAGTACTTC. Translating it yields CSASGGEQYF. V gene TRBV20-1 combines with J gene TRBJ2-7, with TRBD2 matching 7 bases. Trimming cost V 5 bases and J 6 bases; bases outside gene matches: 1. The CDR3 runs to 10 residues. Looked up from germline, CDR1 is DFQATT and CDR2 is SNEGSKA (reference sequence).

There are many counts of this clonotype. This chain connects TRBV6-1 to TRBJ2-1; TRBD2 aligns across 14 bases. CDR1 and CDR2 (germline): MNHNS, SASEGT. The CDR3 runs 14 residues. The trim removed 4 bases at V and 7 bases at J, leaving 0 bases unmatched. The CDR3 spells CASSGLAGGNEQFF. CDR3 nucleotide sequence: TGTGCCAGCAGTGGACTAGCGGGGGGGAATGAGCAGTTCTTC.

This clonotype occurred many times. CDR3 in DNA: TGTGCCAGCAGCTCAGGGACAGTTACGAGCCAGTACGTC. Amino acid sequence: CASSSGTVTSQYV. V gene TRBV5-6 combines with J gene TRBJ2-7; 7 bases fit TRBD1. This CDR3 spans 13 amino acids. CDR1 and CDR2 (germline): SGHDT, YYEEEE. J gave up 10 bases and V 3 bases, and 10 bases lay outside the gene matches.

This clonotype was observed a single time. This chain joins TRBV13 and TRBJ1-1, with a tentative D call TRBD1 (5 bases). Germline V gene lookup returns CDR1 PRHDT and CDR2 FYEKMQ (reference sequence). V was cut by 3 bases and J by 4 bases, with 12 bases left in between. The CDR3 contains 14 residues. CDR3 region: CASSLGLAGTEAFF. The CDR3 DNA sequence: TGTGCCAGCAGCTTGGGACTAGCGGGCACTGAAGCTTTCTTT.

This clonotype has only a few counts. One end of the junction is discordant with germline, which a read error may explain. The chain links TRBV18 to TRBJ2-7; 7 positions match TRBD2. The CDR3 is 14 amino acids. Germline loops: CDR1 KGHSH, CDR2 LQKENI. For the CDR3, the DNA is TGTGCCAGCTCCCCACTCGGGAGGAGGCAGGAGCAGTACTTC. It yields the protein CASSPLGRRQEQYF.